The source of this T cell receptor (beta chain) is a study of vaccination effects on CD4 cells after COVID-19. Study-level findings and limits: There were few convalescent patients in the study and no early post-infection timepoints. From healthy vaccinees, only 1 of 255 vaccine-induced clones also reacted to common cold coronaviruses.

Some clones are missing from TCRdb's copy, which holds only in-frame ones; the method was immunoSEQ multiplex PCR. Among about 69,000 clones listed, 76% were seen once. A remark on this clone: No antigen is known for it.

Ahead of sequencing, the ViraFEST assay grew antigen-specific CD4+ T cells using viral peptide pools. The authors isolated CD4+ T cells after around 10 days of culture. Vaccine administered to participants consisted of two doses of either BNT162b2 or mRNA-1273. Prior SARS-CoV-2 infection was absent in the vaccine recipients, as shown by negative nucleocapsid antibodies. The researchers cultured 1.5 million to 2.5 million PBMC per well with approximately 11 IU/ml IL-2 and 8.5 to 10 ug/ml peptides. With V trimmed by 6 bases and J by 6 bases, 8 bases remained unmatched. There are 14 residues in the CDR3. Germline V CDR1 and CDR2: LGHDT, YNNKEL (reference sequence).

The clonotype originates from a human donor who received a COVID-19 vaccine. This chain connects TRBV3-1 (or the pseudogene TRBV3-2) to TRBJ1-1; 9 bases map to TRBD1. Sequencing used CD4+ T cells from PBMCs cultured with HCoV-OC43 spike peptides, obtained after COVID-19 vaccination. Subset specified: HCoV-OC43 spike overlapping peptide pool stimulation. The CDR3, as DNA: TGTGCCAGCAGTCCCCGGACAGGGGCGGCTGAAGCTTTCTTT. Translation: CASSPRTGAAEAFF.